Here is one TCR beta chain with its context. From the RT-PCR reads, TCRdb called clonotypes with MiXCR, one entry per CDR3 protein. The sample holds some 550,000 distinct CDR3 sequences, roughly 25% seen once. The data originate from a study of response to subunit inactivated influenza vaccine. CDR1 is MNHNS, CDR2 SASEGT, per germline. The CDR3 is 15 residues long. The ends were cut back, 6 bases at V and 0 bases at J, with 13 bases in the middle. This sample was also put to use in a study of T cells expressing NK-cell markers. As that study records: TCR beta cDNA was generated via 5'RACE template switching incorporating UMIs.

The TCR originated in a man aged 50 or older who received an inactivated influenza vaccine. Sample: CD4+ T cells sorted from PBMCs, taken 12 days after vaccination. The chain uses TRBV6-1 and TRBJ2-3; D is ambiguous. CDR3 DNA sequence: TGTGCCAGCAGACTCTCTCTACCTAGCACAGATACGCAGTATTTT. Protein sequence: CASRLSLPSTDTQYF.